A single sample gave rise to the 2 T cell receptor beta chains below, sequenced in a study of CD8+CD57+ T cells in acquired aplastic anemia. Researchers used genomic DNA as the template to profile TCR beta VDJ and CDR3. TCRdb re-called the reads with MiXCR, one entry per CDR3 protein. This sample has around 170,000 distinct CDR3 sequences, with around 60% found just once. The specimen was sorted CD4+, CD8+, or CD8+CD57+ T cells (not recorded which) from PBMCs. The origin of the receptors is a human donor in good health.

This clonotype was seen a few times. The rearrangement uses TRBV24-1 and TRBJ1-6; 7 bases fit TRBD1. This CDR3 spans 10 amino acids. The junction had 5 bases not matched to a gene; V was cut back by 8 bases and J by 17 bases. Germline CDR1 and CDR2: KGHDR and SFDVKD. In DNA, the CDR3 is TGTGCCACCAAGATTGACAGGGTCCACTTT. Translated, it gives CATKIDRVHF.

This clonotype occurred a few times. The chain employs TRBV11-2 and TRBJ2-1; no clear D gene. Trimming stripped 7 bases from V and 4 bases from J, with 11 bases between. CDR1 SGHAT and CDR2 FQNNGV come from the germline V gene. The length of the CDR3 is 13 residues. CDR3: CASNNDLYNEQFF. DNA of the CDR3: TGTGCCAGCAACAATGACTTATACAATGAGCAGTTCTTC.